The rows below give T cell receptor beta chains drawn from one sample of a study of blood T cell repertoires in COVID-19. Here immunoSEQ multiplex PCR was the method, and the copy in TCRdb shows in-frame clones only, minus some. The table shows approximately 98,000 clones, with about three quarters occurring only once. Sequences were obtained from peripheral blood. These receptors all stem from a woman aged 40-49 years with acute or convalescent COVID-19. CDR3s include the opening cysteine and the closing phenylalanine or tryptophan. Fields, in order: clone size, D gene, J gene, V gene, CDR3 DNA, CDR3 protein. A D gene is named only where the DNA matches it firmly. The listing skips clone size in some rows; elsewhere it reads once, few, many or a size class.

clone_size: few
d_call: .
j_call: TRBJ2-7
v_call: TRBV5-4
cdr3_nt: TGTGCCAGCAGCTTGGTGCAGAACGAGCAGTACTTC
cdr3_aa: CASSLVQNEQYF

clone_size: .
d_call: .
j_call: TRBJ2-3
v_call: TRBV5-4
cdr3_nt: TGTGCCAGCAGCTTGGCGGGGGGCACAGATACGCAGTATTTT
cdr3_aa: CASSLAGGTDTQYF

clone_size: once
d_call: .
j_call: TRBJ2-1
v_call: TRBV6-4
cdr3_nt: TGTGCCAGCAGTGACTTAGCCAATGAGCAGTTCTTC
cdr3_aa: CASSDLANEQFF

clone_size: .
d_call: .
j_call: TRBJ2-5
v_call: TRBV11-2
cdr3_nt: TGTGCCAGCACCCAGTCGGGAACAAGGGAGACCCAGTACTTC
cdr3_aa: CASTQSGTRETQYF

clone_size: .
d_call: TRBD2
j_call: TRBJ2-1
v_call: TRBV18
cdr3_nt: TGTGCCAGCTCACCACGTCGGGAGGGCCCGTACAATGAGCAGTTCTTC
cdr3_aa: CASSPRREGPYNEQFF

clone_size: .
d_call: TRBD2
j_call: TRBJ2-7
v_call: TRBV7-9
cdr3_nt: TGTGCCAGCAGCGGCACCAGGGAGGGGGAGCAGTACTTC
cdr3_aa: CASSGTREGEQYF

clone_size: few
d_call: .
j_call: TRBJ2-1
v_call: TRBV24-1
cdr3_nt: TGTGCCACCCAAGACAGCCGTGGGGCCAATGAGCAGTTCTTC
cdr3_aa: CATQDSRGANEQFF

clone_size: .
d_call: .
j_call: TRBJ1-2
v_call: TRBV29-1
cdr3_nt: TGCAGCGTTGATATCCTATACTATGGCTACACCTTC
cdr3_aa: CSVDILYYGYTF

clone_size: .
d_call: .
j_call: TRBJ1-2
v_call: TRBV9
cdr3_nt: TGTGCCAGCAGCCCGCAGACAGGTCCTACTGGCTACACCTTC
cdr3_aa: CASSPQTGPTGYTF

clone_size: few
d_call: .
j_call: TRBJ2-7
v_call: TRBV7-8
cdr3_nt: TGTGCCAGCAGCTCAGCGGGACAGATGGAGCAGTACTTC
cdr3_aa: CASSSAGQMEQYF

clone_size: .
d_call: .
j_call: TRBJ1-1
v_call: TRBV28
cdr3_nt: TGTGCCAGCAGTTCGAGGGCAGAAGCTTTCTTT
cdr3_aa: CASSSRAEAFF

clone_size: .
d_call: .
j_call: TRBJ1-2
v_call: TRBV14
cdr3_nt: TGTGCCAGCAGCCAAGACTTCGGGGGGAGCTATGGCTACACCTTC
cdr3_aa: CASSQDFGGSYGYTF

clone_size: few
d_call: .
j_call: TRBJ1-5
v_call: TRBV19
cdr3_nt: TGTGCCAGTAGTATAGCGTCCTGGGCGAATCAGCCCCAGCATTTT
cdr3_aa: CASSIASWANQPQHF

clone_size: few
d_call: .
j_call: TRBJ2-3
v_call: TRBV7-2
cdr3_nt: TGTGCCCTCAGCGGGTTGAGCACAGATACGCAGTATTTT
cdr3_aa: CALSGLSTDTQYF

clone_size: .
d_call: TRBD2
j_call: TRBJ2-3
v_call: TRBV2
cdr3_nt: TGTGCCAGCAGTGAATTAGCGGGGGGCACAGATACGCAGTATTTT
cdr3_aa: CASSELAGGTDTQYF

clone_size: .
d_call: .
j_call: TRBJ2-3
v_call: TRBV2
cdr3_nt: TGTGCCAGCGGAGTCGTAACAGATACGCAGTATTTT
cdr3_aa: CASGVVTDTQYF

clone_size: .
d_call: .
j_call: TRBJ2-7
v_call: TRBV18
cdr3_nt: TGTGCCAGCTCTACTGACAAAAACTACGAGCAGTACTTC
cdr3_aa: CASSTDKNYEQYF

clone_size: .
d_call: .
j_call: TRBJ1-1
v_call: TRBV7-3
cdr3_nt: TGTGCCAGCAGCTTAGGGTCGACAACTGAAGCTTTCTTT
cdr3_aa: CASSLGSTTEAFF

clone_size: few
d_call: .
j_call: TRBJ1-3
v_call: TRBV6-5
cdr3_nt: TGTGCCAGCAGTTATAGTGGAAACACCATATATTTT
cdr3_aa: CASSYSGNTIYF

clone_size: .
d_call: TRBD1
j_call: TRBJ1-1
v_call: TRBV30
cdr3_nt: TGTGCCTGGGGGACAGCATCGAACACTGAAGCTTTCTTT
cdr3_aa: CAWGTASNTEAFF

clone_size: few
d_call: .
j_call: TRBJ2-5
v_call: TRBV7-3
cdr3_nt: TGTGCCAGCAGCACACAGTACGGGGTAGGAGAGACCCAGTACTTC
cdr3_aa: CASSTQYGVGETQYF

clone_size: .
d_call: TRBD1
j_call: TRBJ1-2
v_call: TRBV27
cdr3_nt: TGTGCCAGCAGAATGGGACAGGTGGGAGGCTACACCTTC
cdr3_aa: CASRMGQVGGYTF

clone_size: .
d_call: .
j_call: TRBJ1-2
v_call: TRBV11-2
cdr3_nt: TGTGCCAGCAGCTTGGAGAACTATGGCTACACCTTC
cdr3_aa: CASSLENYGYTF

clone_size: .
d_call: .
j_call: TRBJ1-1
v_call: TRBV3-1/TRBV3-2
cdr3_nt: TGTGCCAGCAGCGTACAGGGTCACACTGAAGCTTTCTTT
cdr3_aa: CASSVQGHTEAFF

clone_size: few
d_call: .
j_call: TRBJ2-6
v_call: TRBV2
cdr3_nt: TGTGCCAGCAGTTTCTACTCTGGGGCCAACGTCCTGACTTTC
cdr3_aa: CASSFYSGANVLTF

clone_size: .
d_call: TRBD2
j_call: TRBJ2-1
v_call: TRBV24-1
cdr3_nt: TGTGCCACCTCTTCGCCTAGCGGGGGGGCCGCTGAGCAGTTCTTC
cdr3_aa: CATSSPSGGAAEQFF

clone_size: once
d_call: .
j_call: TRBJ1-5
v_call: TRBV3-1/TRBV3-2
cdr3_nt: TGTGCCAGCAGCTCGGCCGGGAGCAATCAGCCCCAGCATTTT
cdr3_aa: CASSSAGSNQPQHF

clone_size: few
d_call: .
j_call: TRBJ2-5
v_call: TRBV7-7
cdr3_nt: TGTGCCAGCAGCGCCCGGGAACAAGAGACCCAGTACTTC
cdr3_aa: CASSAREQETQYF

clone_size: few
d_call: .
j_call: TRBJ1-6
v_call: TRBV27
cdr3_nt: TGTGCCAGCACGGGCCAGGGTCATTCACCCCTCCACTTT
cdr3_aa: CASTGQGHSPLHF

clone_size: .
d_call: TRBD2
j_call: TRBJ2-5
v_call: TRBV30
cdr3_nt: TGTGCCTGGACTAGAAACGTGGAGCGGGGGGGCCGAGAGACCCAGTACTTC
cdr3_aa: CAWTRNVERGGRETQYF

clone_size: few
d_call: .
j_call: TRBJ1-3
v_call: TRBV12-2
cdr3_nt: TGTGCAAGTCGCTTAGCCGGGGGGTATAAGGACACCATATATTTT
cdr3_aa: CASRLAGGYKDTIYF

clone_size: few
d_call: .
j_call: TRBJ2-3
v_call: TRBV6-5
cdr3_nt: TGTGCCAGCAGTTACGGGCAGGGGCAGGCAGATACGCAGTATTTT
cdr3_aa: CASSYGQGQADTQYF

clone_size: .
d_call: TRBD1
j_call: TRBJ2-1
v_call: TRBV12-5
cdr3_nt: TGTGCTAGTGGGACAGGGGGCGCCTACAATGAGCAGTTCTTC
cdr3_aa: CASGTGGAYNEQFF

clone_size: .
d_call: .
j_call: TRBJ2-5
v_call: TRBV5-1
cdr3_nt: TGCGCCAGCAGCCCAGGGGCGTCGGGGGAGACCCAGTACTTC
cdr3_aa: CASSPGASGETQYF

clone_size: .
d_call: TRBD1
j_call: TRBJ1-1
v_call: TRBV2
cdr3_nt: TGTGCCAGCAGTGCGGGGACAGACACTGAAGCTTTCTTT
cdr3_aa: CASSAGTDTEAFF

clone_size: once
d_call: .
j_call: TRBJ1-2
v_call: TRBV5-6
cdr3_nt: TGTGCCAGCAGCCCAGACAGGATAGGGGGCTACACCTTC
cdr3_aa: CASSPDRIGGYTF

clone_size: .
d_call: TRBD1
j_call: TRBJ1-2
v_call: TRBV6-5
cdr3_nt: TGTGCCAGCAGTCGGGACAGCGGCTATGGCTACACCTTC
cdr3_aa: CASSRDSGYGYTF

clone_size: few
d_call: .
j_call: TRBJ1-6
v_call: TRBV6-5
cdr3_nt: TGTGCCAGCAGTTACTCGTTCACACCTTCACCCCTCCACTTT
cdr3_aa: CASSYSFTPSPLHF

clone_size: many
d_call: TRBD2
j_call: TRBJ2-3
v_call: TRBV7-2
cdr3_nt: TGTGCCAGCAGCTTGACTAGCGGTCTGCCAGATACGCAGTATTTT
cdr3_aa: CASSLTSGLPDTQYF

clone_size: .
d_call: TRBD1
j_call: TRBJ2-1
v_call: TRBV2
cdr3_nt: TGTGCCAGTTCCCCTCGAGGGACAGGATACAATGAGCAGTTCTTC
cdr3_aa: CASSPRGTGYNEQFF

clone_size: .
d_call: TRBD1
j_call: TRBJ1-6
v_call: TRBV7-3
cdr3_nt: TGTGCCAGCAGCCGGGACAGAAATTCACCCCTCCACTTT
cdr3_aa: CASSRDRNSPLHF

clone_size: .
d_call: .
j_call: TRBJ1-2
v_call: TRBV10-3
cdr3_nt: TGTGCCATCACCGGTTCTAGGGAGGAAGGCTACACCTTC
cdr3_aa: CAITGSREEGYTF

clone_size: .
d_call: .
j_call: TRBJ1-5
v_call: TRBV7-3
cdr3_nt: TGTGCCAGCAGCTCCTCTATCCCCCGGAGCAATCAGCCCCAGCATTTT
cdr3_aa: CASSSSIPRSNQPQHF

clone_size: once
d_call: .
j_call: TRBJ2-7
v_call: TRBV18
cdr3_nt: TGTGCCAGCTCACCAGGGCCGGGGGGCCTCGAGCAGTACTTC
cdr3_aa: CASSPGPGGLEQYF

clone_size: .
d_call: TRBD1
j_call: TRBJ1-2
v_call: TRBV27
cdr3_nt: TGTGCCAGCAGTTTACGGCAGGGGGAGGGCTACACCTTC
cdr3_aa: CASSLRQGEGYTF

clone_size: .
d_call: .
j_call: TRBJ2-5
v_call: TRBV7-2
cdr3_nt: TGTGCCAGCAGCTTAAACGGACTCCAAGAGACCCAGTACTTC
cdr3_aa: CASSLNGLQETQYF

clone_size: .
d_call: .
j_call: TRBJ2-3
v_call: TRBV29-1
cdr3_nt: TGCAGCGTTATGACAGGCATAATCACAGATACGCAGTATTTT
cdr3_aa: CSVMTGIITDTQYF

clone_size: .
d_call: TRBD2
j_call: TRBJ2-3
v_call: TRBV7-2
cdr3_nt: TGTGCCAGCAGCTTAGAGAGGGGAGCGGGGTCGTCAGATACGCAGTATTTT
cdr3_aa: CASSLERGAGSSDTQYF